These 15 T cell receptor beta chains came from one sample sequenced in a study of T-cell reconstitution after alpha-beta-depleted transplantation in children. Preparation of the TCRbeta library involved a method that used unique molecular identifiers. Via MiXCR, TCRdb re-called the PCR reads, giving one row per CDR3 protein. The sample consists of under 250,000 distinct CDR3 sequences, about 7% of them appearing once. The sample consisted of PBMCs, taken before TCRalphabeta/CD19-depleted stem cell transplant. These receptors all come from a boy aged 2 to 9 with acute lymphoblastic leukemia, due to receive a stem cell transplant.

A few counts support this clonotype. V and J are TRBV27 and TRBJ2-5, with TRBD2 as a possible D gene (7 bases). From germline, CDR1 is MNHEY and CDR2 SMNVEV (reference sequence). With 5 bases removed from V and 2 bases from J, the gap between germline ends came to 21 bases. This CDR3 contains 17 residues. The CDR3 protein is CASSPPWGRGTQETQYF. The CDR3 DNA follows: TGTGCCAGCAGTCCCCCATGGGGGAGGGGGACACAAGAGACCCAGTACTTC.

Ten or more counts support this clonotype. The rearrangement links TRBV28 to TRBJ1-6, with D perhaps TRBD1 (6 bases). The CDR3 has 14 residues. The V and J ends lost 6 bases and 4 bases respectively, with 10 bases between them. Looked up from germline, CDR1 is MDHEN and CDR2 is SYDVKM. The CDR3 nucleotides read TGTGCCAGCAGCCCCGGACAGTATAATTCACCCCTCCACTTT. As protein: CASSPGQYNSPLHF. Supplemented by reference TRBV28 and TRBJ1-6, the full variable domain reads DVKVTQSSRYLVKRTGEKVFLECVQDMDHENMFWYRQDPGLGLRLIYFSYDVKMKEKGDIPEGYSVSREKKERFSLILESASTNQTSMYLCASSPGQYNSPLHFGNGTRLTVT.

This clonotype was recorded at least ten times. V is TRBV5-5 and J is TRBJ2-3; 7 bases fit TRBD2. V gave up 4 bases and J gave up 0 bases; unmatched junction bases: 5. CDR1 is SGHKS and CDR2 is YYEKEE in the germline V gene (reference sequence). The CDR3 is 15 residues long. The CDR3 loop reads CASSVGGVSTDTQYF. Here the CDR3 DNA reads TGTGCCAGCAGCGTGGGGGGGGTTAGCACAGATACGCAGTATTTT.

This clonotype was found a few times. The V gene is TRBV4-1, the J gene TRBJ2-1; D might be TRBD1 (5 bases). This CDR3 has 15 amino acids. Germline V gene lookup returns CDR1 MGHRA and CDR2 YSYEKL. The V and J ends lost 0 bases and 7 bases respectively, with 13 bases between them. The DNA of the CDR3 is TGCGCCAGCAGCCAAGACAGGGTGGAATTGAATGAGCAGTTCTTC. Protein sequence: CASSQDRVELNEQFF.

This clonotype occurred many times. The rearrangement uses TRBV11-2 and TRBJ1-2; 8 nucleotides align to TRBD1. The V segment lost 1 base and the J segment 5 bases; nucleotides outside the gene matches: 9. CDR1 SGHAT and CDR2 FQNNGV come from the germline V gene. The CDR3 is made up of 16 amino acids. CDR3 coding DNA: TGTGCCAGCAGCTTAGCCCCGTCAGGGGGCGAGTATGGCTACACCTTC. Amino acids: CASSLAPSGGEYGYTF. The full variable domain, in which reference TRBV11-2 and TRBJ1-2 provide the parts outside the CDR3, is EAGVAQSPRYKIIEKRQSVAFWCNPISGHATLYWYQQILGQGPKLLIQFQNNGVVDDSQLPKDRFSAERLKGVDSTLKIQPAKLEDSAVYLCASSLAPSGGEYGYTFGSGTRLTVV.

This clonotype was observed a few times. V gene TRBV18 combines with J gene TRBJ2-3; the D gene could be TRBD1 or TRBD2 (5 bases each). Trimming removed 6 bases at V and 1 base at J, with 8 bases between. Germline V gene lookup returns CDR1 KGHSH and CDR2 LQKENI. This CDR3 region has 13 residues. As DNA, the CDR3 is TGTGCCAGCTCCCGGGACGGCACAGATACGCAGTATTTT. As protein: CASSRDGTDTQYF.

In its sample, this clonotype was seen a few times. The chain couples TRBV7-9 to TRBJ2-5, with TRBD2 matching over 11 bases. CDR3 length equals 16 residues. J was trimmed by 4 bases and V by 4 bases; bases with no gene match: 8. Germline V gene sequence: CDR1 SEHNR, CDR2 FQNEAQ (reference sequence). CDR3 in amino acids: CASSSRLAGYSETQYF. Here the CDR3 DNA reads TGTGCCAGCAGCTCTAGACTAGCGGGGTATTCAGAGACCCAGTACTTC.

This clonotype was recorded at least ten times. This chain connects TRBV15 to TRBJ2-5; D uncertain. Germline CDR1 is LNHNV and CDR2 is YYDKDF (reference sequence). There are 15 residues in the CDR3. Trimming removed 0 bases from V and 2 bases from J, with 10 bases in between. The CDR3 coding sequence is TGTGCCACCAGCAGAGATAGAGGTCAGCAAGAGACCCAGTACTTC. This translates into CATSRDRGQQETQYF.

This clonotype has a count of ten or more. CDR3 nucleotide sequence: TGTGCCAGCAGCTTCAAGGGACTAGAGGTGGAGCAGTTCTTC. This gives the protein CASSFKGLEVEQFF. The chain combines TRBV7-2 with TRBJ2-1; 8 bases map to TRBD2. Looked up from germline, CDR1 is SGHTA and CDR2 is FQGNSA. The CDR3 is made up of 14 amino acids. Germline trimming cut 3 bases from V and 10 bases from J; bases unmatched to any gene: 8. Filled out from reference TRBV7-2 and TRBJ2-1, the complete variable domain reads GAGVSQSPSNKVTEKGKDVELRCDPISGHTALYWYRQSLGQGLEFLIYFQGNSAPDKSGLPSDRFSAERTGGSVSTLTIQRTQQEDSAVYLCASSFKGLEVEQFFGPGTRLTVL.

This rearrangement joins TRBV28 to TRBJ2-3; perhaps TRBD1 as D (5 bases). V was trimmed by 1 base and J by 2 bases, leaving 10 bases between them. This CDR3 comprises 15 residues. The germline V gene encodes CDR1 MDHEN and CDR2 SYDVKM. DNA of the CDR3: TGTGCCAGCAGTTTATTAGGGGATCACACAGATACGCAGTATTTT. Translation: CASSLLGDHTDTQYF. The full variable domain, rest sourced from reference TRBV28 and TRBJ2-3, is DVKVTQSSRYLVKRTGEKVFLECVQDMDHENMFWYRQDPGLGLRLIYFSYDVKMKEKGDIPEGYSVSREKKERFSLILESASTNQTSMYLCASSLLGDHTDTQYFGPGTRLTVL.

The sample holds many counts of this clonotype. The chain joins TRBV4-2 to TRBJ2-7; 13 bases map to TRBD2. V lost 0 bases to trimming and J lost 9 bases; unmatched junction nucleotides: 8. Per germline, CDR1 LGHNA and CDR2 YNFKEQ. CDR3 length: 16 residues. CDR3 sequence: CASSQDIGLAGVGQYF. The CDR3 nucleotides read TGTGCCAGCAGCCAAGATATTGGACTAGCGGGAGTGGGGCAGTACTTC.

The CDR3 loop reads CASTPGGGQPQHF. In DNA form, the CDR3 reads TGTGCCAGCACCCCAGGGGGCGGTCAGCCCCAGCATTTT. The chain recombines TRBV12-3 or TRBV12-4 with TRBJ1-5, with 8 positions matching TRBD1. The J segment lost 6 bases and the V segment lost 7 bases, leaving 5 bases of the junction unmatched. The CDR3 totals 13 residues.

This clonotype was counted at least ten times. The chain has TRBV7-3 and TRBJ2-2; 16 bases are shared with TRBD2. V dropped 0 bases and J dropped 7; count of bases not matched to a gene: 11. Germline assignment: CDR1 SGHTA and CDR2 FQGTGA. The CDR3 has 20 amino acids. As DNA, the CDR3 is TGTGCCAGCAGCTTAACATCGGGACTAGCGGGGGGGTTCTTCGGCGGGGAGCTGTTTTTT. This encodes CASSLTSGLAGGFFGGELFF.

This clonotype was found many times. V gene TRBV13 combines with J gene TRBJ2-5, with D perhaps matching TRBD2 (6 bases). Per germline, CDR1 PRHDT and CDR2 FYEKMQ (reference sequence). This CDR3 is 14 amino acids long. V was pared by 5 bases and J by 5 bases, with 15 bases between. For the CDR3, the DNA is TGTGCCAGCAGCGAAGGGACTTCCGAGGAGACCCAGTACTTC. This translates into CASSEGTSEETQYF.

This clonotype appeared many times. The chain couples TRBV20-1 to TRBJ2-7; D possibly matches TRBD1 or TRBD2 (5 bases each). Deletions cut 5 bases from V and 3 bases from J, with 11 bases between. The length of the CDR3 is 12 residues. Germline V gene sequence: CDR1 DFQATT, CDR2 SNEGSKA (reference sequence). CDR3: CSAGGRNYEQYF. CDR3 nucleotide sequence: TGCAGTGCTGGGGGACGGAACTACGAGCAGTACTTC.